A single sample gave rise to the 23 T cell receptor beta chains below, sequenced in a study of cytomegalovirus exposure and HLA in healthy donors. Amplification used 60 Vbeta primers and 13 Jbeta primers. Only in-frame clones appear in the TCRdb table, and some are missing; sequencing was by immunoSEQ multiplex PCR. Of 150,000 to 200,000 clones listed, 70% to 80% were seen once; the top ten hold 2.2%. Sequencing was performed on PBMCs. These receptors all stem from a man aged 50 to 59 in good health and CMV-seropositive.

The rearrangement uses TRBV28 and TRBJ2-7; a possible D gene is TRBD1 (5 bases). Trimming took off 7 bases at V and 2 bases at J, with 21 bases between the two ends. The CDR3 is 16 residues long. CDR1 and CDR2 (germline): MDHEN, SYDVKM. The CDR3 region is CASTLWGGVSTYEQYF. The CDR3 DNA follows: TGTGCCAGCACCCTCTGGGGCGGTGTCTCAACCTACGAGCAGTACTTC.

This chain uses TRBV6-5 with TRBJ1-1; tentative D call: TRBD1 (6 bases). CDR3 length equals 15 residues. Germline V gene sequence: CDR1 MNHEY, CDR2 SVGAGI. Trimming cost V 6 bases and J 2 bases, with 16 bases left between them. The CDR3 DNA reads TGTGCCAGCAGACCGCCCGGGACACCTAACACTGAAGCTTTCTTT. Protein sequence: CASRPPGTPNTEAFF.

J is TRBJ1-3 and V is TRBV5-1; TRBD1 might be the D (6 bases). V was clipped by 5 bases and J by 0 bases, with 9 bases between them. From germline, CDR1 is SGHRS and CDR2 YFSETQ. The CDR3 extends over 14 amino acids. The CDR3 bases are TGCGCCAGCAGTCAGGGGAGCTCTGGAAACACCATATATTTT. Amino acids: CASSQGSSGNTIYF.

CDR3 DNA: TGTGCCAGCTCACCGGGTAGCGGGGGCCAAGAGACCCAGTACTTC. This encodes CASSPGSGGQETQYF. V and J are TRBV18 and TRBJ2-5, with 9 nucleotides matching TRBD2. Per germline, CDR1 KGHSH and CDR2 LQKENI. V was pared by 3 bases and J by 1 base, with 3 bases of the junction left unmatched. This CDR3 is 15 amino acids long.

The J gene is TRBJ2-7, the V gene TRBV5-1; D ambiguous. Germline CDR1 SGHRS, CDR2 YFSETQ. The CDR3 contains 14 residues. V was trimmed by 0 bases and J by 2 bases, leaving 9 bases between them. The CDR3, as DNA: TGCGCCAGCAGCTTGGAAGCTGCGGCCTACGAGCAGTACTTC. Its protein is CASSLEAAAYEQYF. The variable domain in full, with the rest retrieved from reference TRBV5-1 and TRBJ2-7, is KAGVTQTPRYLIKTRGQQVTLSCSPISGHRSVSWYQQTPGQGLQFLFEYFSETQRNKGNFPGRFSGRQFSNSRSEMNVSTLELGDSALYLCASSLEAAAYEQYFGPGTRLTVT.

This clone was found once. V is TRBV16 and J is TRBJ2-2, with 12 bases matching TRBD2. The CDR3 consists of 16 residues. With V trimmed by 4 bases and J by 2 bases, 2 bases remained unmatched. Germline V lookup: CDR1 KGHSY, CDR2 FQNENV. The CDR3 spells CASSRGLAGNTGELFF. The CDR3 DNA sequence: TGTGCCAGCAGCCGAGGACTAGCGGGAAACACCGGGGAGCTGTTTTTT. Using reference TRBV16 and TRBJ2-2 for the parts outside the CDR3, the full variable domain is GEEVAQTPKHLVRGEGQKAKLYCAPIKGHSYVFWYQQVLKNEFKFLISFQNENVFDETGMPKERFSAKCLPNSPCSLEIQATKLEDSAVYFCASSRGLAGNTGELFFGEGSRLTVL.

V is TRBV30 and J is TRBJ1-2; 7 nucleotides line up with TRBD1. CDR1 and CDR2 (germline): GTSNPN, SVGIG (reference sequence). The CDR3 has 14 amino acids. The V and J ends lost 0 bases and 4 bases, in that order; junction bases with no gene match: 5. CDR3 in DNA: TGTGCCTGGAGTGTCATTACAGGGGTCTATGGCTACACCTTC. Residues: CAWSVITGVYGYTF.

This clone is a singleton in its sample. This chain connects TRBV7-2 to TRBJ2-2, with D unclear. CDR1 SGHTA and CDR2 FQGNSA come from the germline V gene. Trimming took 5 bases from V and 2 from J, leaving 3 bases between them. The CDR3 is made up of 12 amino acids. This CDR3 is CASSHNTGELFF. DNA of the CDR3: TGTGCCAGCAGCCATAACACCGGGGAGCTGTTTTTT. Full variable domain (remainder filled in from reference TRBV7-2 and TRBJ2-2): GAGVSQSPSNKVTEKGKDVELRCDPISGHTALYWYRQSLGQGLEFLIYFQGNSAPDKSGLPSDRFSAERTGGSVSTLTIQRTQQEDSAVYLCASSHNTGELFFGEGSRLTVL.

CDR3 sequence reads: CASSPGQAGEQYF. CDR3 coding DNA: TGTGCCAGCAGCCCCGGACAGGCAGGCGAGCAGTACTTC. The chain joins TRBV11-2 to TRBJ2-7; 7 bases fit TRBD1. Germline CDR1 reads SGHAT; CDR2 reads FQNNGV. This CDR3 is 13 amino acids long. J lost 6 bases, V lost 5 bases, and 7 bases had no gene match. Full variable domain (remainder filled in from reference TRBV11-2 and TRBJ2-7): EAGVAQSPRYKIIEKRQSVAFWCNPISGHATLYWYQQILGQGPKLLIQFQNNGVVDDSQLPKDRFSAERLKGVDSTLKIQPAKLEDSAVYLCASSPGQAGEQYFGPGTRLTVT.

The gene calls are TRBV30 and TRBJ1-3, with D perhaps matching TRBD1 (6 bases). The ends were cut back, 8 bases at V and 1 base at J, with 12 bases in the middle. This CDR3 has 13 amino acids. Per the germline V gene, CDR1 is GTSNPN and CDR2 is SVGIG (reference sequence). CDR3 region: CALQGFSGNTIYF. The CDR3 bases are TGTGCCCTCCAGGGGTTTTCTGGAAACACCATATATTTT. Complete variable domain (other parts from reference TRBV30 and TRBJ1-3): SQTIHQWPATLVQPVGSPLSLECTVEGTSNPNLYWYRQAAGRGLQLLFYSVGIGQISSEVPQNLSASRPQDRQFILSSKKLLLSDSGFYLCALQGFSGNTIYFGEGSWLTVV.

The chain combines TRBV27 with TRBJ2-3, with 7 bases fitting TRBD1. The CDR3 covers 15 residues. Looked up from germline, CDR1 is MNHEY and CDR2 is SMNVEV (reference sequence). Unmatched junction bases numbered 5, after V lost 5 bases and J lost 0 bases. For the CDR3, the DNA is TGTGCCAGCAGTCCCGGGACAGTCAGCACAGATACGCAGTATTTT. It codes for CASSPGTVSTDTQYF.

The V call is TRBV29-1, the J call TRBJ2-3, with D possibly matching TRBD2 (6 bases). The V and J ends lost 7 bases and 6 bases respectively, with 14 bases between them. Looked up from germline, CDR1 is SQVTM and CDR2 is ANQGSEA. This CDR3 comprises 12 residues. The CDR3 protein is CSAQRGRDTQYF. The CDR3 DNA reads as TGCAGCGCTCAACGTGGGAGGGATACGCAGTATTTT.

This chain's CDR3 is CAISRGRNQPQHF. The CDR3 DNA reads TGTGCCATCTCCAGGGGGAGAAATCAGCCCCAGCATTTT. The rearrangement uses TRBV6-5 and TRBJ1-5; 7 nucleotides agree with TRBD1. The V segment lost 10 bases and the J segment 4 bases; nucleotides outside the gene matches: 7. Germline CDR1 is MNHEY and CDR2 is SVGAGI. The CDR3 contains 13 residues.

The genes are TRBV27 and TRBJ1-6; maybe TRBD1 (6 bases). V gave up 5 bases and J gave up 2 bases, with 19 bases separating them. Germline V lookup: CDR1 MNHEY, CDR2 SMNVEV (reference sequence). The CDR3 is 18 amino acids. The CDR3 sequence: CASSIRGSAGTYNSPLHF. The CDR3 bases are TGTGCCAGCAGTATCAGGGGCTCCGCCGGGACCTATAATTCACCCCTCCACTTT.

This clone showed up just a few times. The chain joins TRBV29-1 to TRBJ2-7; D perhaps matches TRBD1 (5 bases). In germline, CDR1 is SQVTM, CDR2 ANQGSEA. Deletions cut 6 bases from V and 0 bases from J, with 12 bases between. This CDR3 is built from 13 residues. CDR3 residues: CSVQGPSSYEQYF. CDR3 DNA: TGCAGCGTCCAGGGCCCCAGCTCCTACGAGCAGTACTTC.

V is TRBV5-6 and J is TRBJ2-1; a possible D gene is TRBD2 (6 bases). Germline V gene sequence: CDR1 SGHDT, CDR2 YYEEEE. CDR3 length: 14 residues. Deletions cut 7 bases from V and 5 bases from J, with 16 bases between. CDR3 residues: CASAGAAGNNEQFF. CDR3 coding DNA: TGTGCCAGCGCCGGAGCGGCGGGAAACAATGAGCAGTTCTTC.

This clone was observed a single time. V is TRBV10-3 and J is TRBJ2-5, with TRBD1 matching 12 bases. The V and J ends lost 6 bases and 7 bases, in that order; junction bases with no gene match: 6. The CDR3 extends over 14 amino acids. Per the germline V gene, CDR1 is ENHRY and CDR2 is SYGVKD. This CDR3 reads CAIRGQGAEGTQYF. The CDR3 DNA follows: TGTGCCATCAGGGGACAGGGGGCGGAGGGGACCCAGTACTTC.

V and J are TRBV2 and TRBJ2-3, with 9 bases identical to TRBD1. The CDR3 covers 11 residues. The germline gives CDR1 SNHLY, CDR2 FYNNEI. Losses at the gene ends were 4 bases for V and 14 bases for J; bases not matched to a gene: 4. The CDR3 reads CASSVGQGLYF. The CDR3 nucleotides are TGTGCCAGCAGTGTGGGACAGGGTTTGTATTTT.

The rearrangement links TRBV5-1 to TRBJ1-1, with TRBD1 matching over 7 bases. Trimming removed 0 bases from V and 8 bases from J; junction bases left unmatched: 10. Germline V gene data show CDR1 as SGHRS and CDR2 as YFSETQ. The length of the CDR3 is 15 residues. The CDR3 protein is CASSLARTGQLEAFF. CDR3 nucleotide sequence: TGCGCCAGCAGCTTGGCTCGGACAGGACAACTGGAAGCTTTCTTT.

The V call is TRBV4-2, the J call TRBJ2-3; 11 bases line up with TRBD2. CDR3 size: 17 residues. The germline CDR1 and CDR2 sequences are LGHNA and YNFKEQ. Trimming at V came to 4 bases and at J to 4 bases, leaving 10 bases not matched to a gene. The CDR3 protein is CASSPITLAGEADTQYF. CDR3 in DNA: TGTGCCAGCAGCCCCATAACACTAGCGGGGGAAGCAGATACGCAGTATTTT.

The chain couples TRBV6-5 to TRBJ1-1, with D hard to call. V lost 6 bases and J lost 0, with 8 bases in between. The CDR3 length is 13 residues. Germline CDR1 and CDR2: MNHEY and SVGAGI. The CDR3 sequence: CASSRNMNTEAFF. The CDR3 nucleotides are TGTGCCAGCAGCCGAAACATGAACACTGAAGCTTTCTTT.

The genes are TRBV7-9 and TRBJ2-7, with 7 bases that match TRBD2. Per germline, CDR1 SEHNR and CDR2 FQNEAQ (reference sequence). This CDR3 contains 15 residues. The J segment lost 5 bases and the V segment lost 5 bases, leaving 12 bases of the junction unmatched. The CDR3 reads CASSLGRGGVNEQYF. The CDR3 nucleotides are TGTGCCAGCAGCCTGGGGCGGGGAGGGGTCAACGAGCAGTACTTC. The whole variable domain, filled in from reference TRBV7-9 and TRBJ2-7, reads DTGVSQNPRHKITKRGQNVTFRCDPISEHNRLYWYRQTLGQGPEFLTYFQNEAQLEKSRLLSDRFSAERPKGSFSTLEIQRTEQGDSAMYLCASSLGRGGVNEQYFGPGTRLTVT.

J is TRBJ2-5 and V is TRBV4-2; 7 bases fit TRBD1. The CDR3 covers 14 residues. Germline CDR1 and CDR2: LGHNA and YNFKEQ. Losses at the gene ends were 2 bases for V and 7 bases for J; bases not matched to a gene: 7. CDR3 sequence reads: CASSQPTGKATQYF. The DNA for the CDR3 is TGTGCCAGCAGCCAACCGACAGGGAAGGCGACCCAGTACTTC.